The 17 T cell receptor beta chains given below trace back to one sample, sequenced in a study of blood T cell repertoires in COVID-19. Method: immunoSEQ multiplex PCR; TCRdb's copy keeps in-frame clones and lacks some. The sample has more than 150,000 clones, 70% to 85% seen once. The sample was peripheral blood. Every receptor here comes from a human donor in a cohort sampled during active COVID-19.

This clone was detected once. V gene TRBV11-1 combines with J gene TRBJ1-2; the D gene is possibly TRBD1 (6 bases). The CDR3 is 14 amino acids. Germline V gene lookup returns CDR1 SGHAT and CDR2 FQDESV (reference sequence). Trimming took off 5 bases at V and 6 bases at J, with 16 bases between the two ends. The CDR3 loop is CASSRELQGNGYTF. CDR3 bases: TGTGCCAGCAGCAGGGAGTTACAGGGTAATGGCTACACCTTC.

The CDR3 region has the DNA TGTGCCAGCTCACCAGCCCGGTACGAGCAGTACTTC. Its protein product is CASSPARYEQYF. This chain connects TRBV18 to TRBJ2-7, with D unclear. V was shortened by 2 bases and J by 4 bases, with 6 bases between the two germline ends. The CDR3 has 12 residues. CDR1 is KGHSH and CDR2 is LQKENI in the germline V gene.

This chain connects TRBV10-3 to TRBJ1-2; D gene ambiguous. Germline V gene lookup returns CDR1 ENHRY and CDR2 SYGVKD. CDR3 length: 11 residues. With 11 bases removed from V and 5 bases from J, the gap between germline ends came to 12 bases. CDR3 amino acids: CASRAEYGYTF. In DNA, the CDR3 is TGTGCCTCGCGGGCGGAATATGGCTACACCTTC.

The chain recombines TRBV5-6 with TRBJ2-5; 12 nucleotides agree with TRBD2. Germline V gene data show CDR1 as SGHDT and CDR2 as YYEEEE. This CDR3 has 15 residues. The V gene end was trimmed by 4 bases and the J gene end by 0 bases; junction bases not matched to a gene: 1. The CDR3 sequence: CASSRLAGDQETQYF. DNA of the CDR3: TGTGCCAGCAGCCGACTAGCGGGGGACCAAGAGACCCAGTACTTC.

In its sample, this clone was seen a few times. CDR3 residues: CASSVLGTEGSPLHF. The CDR3 nucleotides are TGTGCCAGCAGCGTATTGGGAACTGAGGGTTCACCCCTCCACTTT. This chain connects TRBV9 to TRBJ1-6; D unresolved. Germline CDR1 is SGDLS and CDR2 is YYNGEE. The CDR3 sequence is 15 residues long. Trimming removed 1 base from V and 9 bases from J, with 14 bases in between.

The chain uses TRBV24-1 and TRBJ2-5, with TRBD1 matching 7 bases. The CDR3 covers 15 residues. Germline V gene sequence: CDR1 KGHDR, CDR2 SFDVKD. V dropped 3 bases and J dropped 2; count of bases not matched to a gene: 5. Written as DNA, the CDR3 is TGTGCCACCAGTGATCCCCGGACAGGACAAGAGACCCAGTACTTC. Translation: CATSDPRTGQETQYF.

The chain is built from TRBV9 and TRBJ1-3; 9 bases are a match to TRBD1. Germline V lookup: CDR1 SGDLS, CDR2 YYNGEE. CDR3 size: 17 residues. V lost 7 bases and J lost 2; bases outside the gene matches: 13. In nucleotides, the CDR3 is TGTGCCAGCGGAGGGGCCTTACAGGGGGCACCTGGAAACACCATATATTTT. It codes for CASGGALQGAPGNTIYF.

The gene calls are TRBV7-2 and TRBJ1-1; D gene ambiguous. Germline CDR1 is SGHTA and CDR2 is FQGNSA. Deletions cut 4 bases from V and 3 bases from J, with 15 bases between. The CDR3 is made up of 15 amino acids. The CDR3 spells CASSWRAEFDTEAFF. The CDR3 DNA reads TGTGCCAGCAGCTGGAGAGCTGAGTTCGACACTGAAGCTTTCTTT.

The CDR3 DNA follows: TGCGCCAGCAGCCACAGGATTTTGGGACAGGGAATCAATCAGCCCCAGCATTTT. It is translated as CASSHRILGQGINQPQHF. This chain connects TRBV4-1 to TRBJ1-5, with 9 positions matching TRBD1. V was pared by 3 bases and J by 3 bases, with 12 bases of the junction left unmatched. CDR3 length: 18 amino acids. In germline, CDR1 is MGHRA, CDR2 YSYEKL.

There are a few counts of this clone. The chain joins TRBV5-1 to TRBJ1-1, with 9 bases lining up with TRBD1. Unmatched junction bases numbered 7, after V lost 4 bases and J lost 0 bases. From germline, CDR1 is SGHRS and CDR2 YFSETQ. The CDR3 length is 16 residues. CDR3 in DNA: TGCGCCAGCAGCAACGACAGGGGGAGCATGAACACTGAAGCTTTCTTT. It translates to CASSNDRGSMNTEAFF.

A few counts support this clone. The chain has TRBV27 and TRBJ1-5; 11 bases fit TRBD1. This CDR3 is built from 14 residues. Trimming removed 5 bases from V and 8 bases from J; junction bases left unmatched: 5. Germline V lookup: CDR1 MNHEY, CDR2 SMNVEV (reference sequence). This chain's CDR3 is CASSAGTGGKPQHF. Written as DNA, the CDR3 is TGTGCCAGCAGTGCCGGGACAGGGGGGAAGCCCCAGCATTTT.

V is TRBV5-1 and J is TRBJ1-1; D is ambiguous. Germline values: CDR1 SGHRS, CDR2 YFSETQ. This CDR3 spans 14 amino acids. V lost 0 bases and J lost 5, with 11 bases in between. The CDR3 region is CASSLVAGRTEAFF. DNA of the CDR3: TGCGCCAGCAGCTTGGTGGCGGGCAGGACTGAAGCTTTCTTT. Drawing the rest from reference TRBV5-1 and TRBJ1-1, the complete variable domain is KAGVTQTPRYLIKTRGQQVTLSCSPISGHRSVSWYQQTPGQGLQFLFEYFSETQRNKGNFPGRFSGRQFSNSRSEMNVSTLELGDSALYLCASSLVAGRTEAFFGQGTRLTVV.

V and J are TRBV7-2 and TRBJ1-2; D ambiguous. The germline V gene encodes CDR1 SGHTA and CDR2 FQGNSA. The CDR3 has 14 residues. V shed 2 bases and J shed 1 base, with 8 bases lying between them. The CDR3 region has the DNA TGTGCCAGCAGCTTAACTACCGGTAACTATGGCTACACCTTC. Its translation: CASSLTTGNYGYTF. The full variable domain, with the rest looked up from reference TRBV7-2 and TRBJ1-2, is GAGVSQSPSNKVTEKGKDVELRCDPISGHTALYWYRQSLGQGLEFLIYFQGNSAPDKSGLPSDRFSAERTGGSVSTLTIQRTQQEDSAVYLCASSLTTGNYGYTFGSGTRLTVV.

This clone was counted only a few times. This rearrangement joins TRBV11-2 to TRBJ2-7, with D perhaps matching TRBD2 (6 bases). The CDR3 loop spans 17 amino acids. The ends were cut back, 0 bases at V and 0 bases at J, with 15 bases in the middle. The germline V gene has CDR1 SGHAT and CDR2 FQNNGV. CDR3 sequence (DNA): TGTGCCAGCAGCTTAGATGGGGCGGGGTCATTCTCCTACGAGCAGTACTTC. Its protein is CASSLDGAGSFSYEQYF.

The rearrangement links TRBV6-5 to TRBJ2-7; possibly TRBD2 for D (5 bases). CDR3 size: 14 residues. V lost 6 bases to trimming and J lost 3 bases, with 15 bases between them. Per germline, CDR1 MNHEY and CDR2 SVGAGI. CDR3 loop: CASSPDQTNYEQYF. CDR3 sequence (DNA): TGTGCCAGCAGCCCGGACCAGACTAACTACGAGCAGTACTTC.

The chain's CDR3 is CASSGGQASTDTQYF. CDR3 nucleotide sequence: TGTGCCAGCAGCGGAGGACAGGCTAGCACAGATACGCAGTATTTT. The chain recombines TRBV5-8 with TRBJ2-3, with 7 positions matching TRBD1. J was trimmed by 0 bases and V by 4 bases; bases with no gene match: 5. The CDR3 is 15 amino acids. Germline V gives CDR1 SGHTS, CDR2 YDEGEE.

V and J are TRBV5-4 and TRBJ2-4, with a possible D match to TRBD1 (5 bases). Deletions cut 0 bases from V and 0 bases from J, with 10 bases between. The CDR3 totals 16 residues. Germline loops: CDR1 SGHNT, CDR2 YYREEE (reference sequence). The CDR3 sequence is CASSLAGALAKNIQYF. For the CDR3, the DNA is TGTGCCAGCAGCTTGGCTGGGGCCCTAGCCAAAAACATTCAGTACTTC.